This TCR beta chain originates from a study of human T cells and chemical hapten exposure. In the case of this clonotype: No antigen is known for it.

Study findings and constraints: With regard to DPC sensitization, TCRs above 1 in 1000 frequency did not change.

The sample's time point: patch test 1, 2 weeks after DPC sensitization. Treatment denoted: therapeutic diphenylcyclopropenone sensitization with weekly scalp DPC. Unfractionated whole blood was the source of the extracted total RNA. As processed by the authors: A per-sample median of roughly 96,000 TCRs was observed, with a range of about 20,000 to 700,000. MiXCR, applied by TCRdb to the RACE reads, yields one record per CDR3 protein. TCRdb's processing, not the authors' own work, is the source of the V and J calls. Of tens of thousands of distinct CDR3 sequences in the sample, roughly 10% are singletons; the top ten hold approximately 4.4%. The sequenced sample was whole blood, obtained in connection with sensitization to the hapten diphenylcyclopropenone (DPC). The source is a woman aged 50 to 60 with alopecia areata. Some clones in this sample may be carry-over from other donors' samples.

CDR3 nucleotides: TGTGCCAGCTCGCTAAGGCAGGGGTTGAACACTGAAGCTTTCTTT. Its translation is CASSLRQGLNTEAFF. The chain recombines TRBV18 with TRBJ1-1, with D perhaps matching TRBD1 (6 bases). V gave up 6 bases and J gave up 0 bases, with 14 bases separating them. The CDR3 totals 15 residues. In germline, CDR1 is KGHSH, CDR2 LQKENI.